This T cell receptor beta chain was identified in a study of blood T cell repertoires in COVID-19. This CDR3 spans 13 amino acids. Germline CDR1 is LNHNV and CDR2 is YYDKDF (reference sequence). Trimming shortened V by 3 bases and J by 1 base, and 7 bases separated the two germline ends. Clones were read by immunoSEQ multiplex PCR, and TCRdb kept only the in-frame ones, dropping some. The table has 30,000 to 45,000 clones, just over 90% seen once. What was sequenced was peripheral blood. The receptor was derived from a human donor in a cohort sampled during active COVID-19. V gene TRBV15 combines with J gene TRBJ2-7, with a tentative D call TRBD2 (6 bases). The CDR3 protein is CATSRGRSYEQYF. The CDR3 DNA follows: TGTGCCACCAGCAGGGGGAGGTCCTACGAGCAGTACTTC.